The 26 T cell receptor beta chains listed next were all sequenced from one sample in a study of CD8+ T cells in alopecia areata. Extracted from the samples, RNA was reverse transcribed into cDNA to serve as the sequencing template. Sequencing was performed with immunoSEQ multiplex PCR; in TCRdb, only in-frame clones are kept and a portion is missing. This sample carries roughly 250,000 clones, 65% to 70% of them seen once, and the ten largest clones take around 1.2%. The sample in question was CD4+ T cells sorted from blood, obtained at week 0. The receptors were gathered from a human donor with alopecia areata.

About this clone: At the DNA level, this CDR3 is encoded by other sequences in the same sample as well. The CDR3 bases are TGCAGCGTGGCCCGGGACAGCAATCAGCCCCAGCATTTT. Protein: CSVARDSNQPQHF. V gene TRBV29-1 combines with J gene TRBJ1-5; D is perhaps TRBD1 (5 bases). Germline lookup yields CDR1 SQVTM and CDR2 ANQGSEA. The ends were cut back, 6 bases at V and 1 base at J, with 10 bases in the middle. CDR3 length equals 13 residues.

The V call is TRBV5-1, the J call TRBJ2-3; D gene uncertain. The CDR3 runs to 15 residues. Trimming cost V 0 bases and J 2 bases, with 10 bases left between them. The V gene's germline CDR1 is SGHRS and CDR2 YFSETQ. CDR3 sequence (DNA): TGCGCCAGCAGCTTGGGAACGCGGATCACAGATACGCAGTATTTT. Protein sequence: CASSLGTRITDTQYF.

The rearrangement links TRBV29-1 to TRBJ2-1, with D possibly matching TRBD2 (6 bases). The CDR3 runs 10 residues. Germline assignment: CDR1 SQVTM and CDR2 ANQGSEA. V was pared by 8 bases and J by 10 bases, with 12 bases between. The CDR3 loop is CSPGGEEQFF. As DNA, the CDR3 is TGCAGCCCCGGCGGGGAGGAGCAGTTCTTC.

This clone is labeled as medium-sized. Other DNA sequences in the same sample also yield this CDR3. The rearrangement uses TRBV14 and TRBJ2-5; D is unclear. The germline V gene has CDR1 SGHDN and CDR2 FVKESK. CDR3 size: 11 residues. V was pared by 1 base and J by 9 bases, with 6 bases between. As DNA, the CDR3 is TGTGCCAGCAGCCAAGTCGGGTCCCAGTACTTC. Amino acids: CASSQVGSQYF.

The chain combines TRBV7-3 with TRBJ2-3; TRBD1 agrees at 8 bases. With 4 bases clipped from V and 4 bases from J, the junction kept 4 bases outside the gene matches. The germline gives CDR1 SGHTA, CDR2 FQGTGA. CDR3 length equals 14 residues. In DNA, the CDR3 is TGTGCCAGCAGCTCATCAGGGGGCCCAGATACGCAGTATTTT. Its protein product is CASSSSGGPDTQYF.

A single count supports this clone. This sequence joins TRBV7-2 and TRBJ2-7; D is possibly TRBD2 (6 bases). The V and J ends lost 5 bases and 3 bases respectively, with 14 bases between them. Per germline, CDR1 SGHTA and CDR2 FQGNSA. The CDR3 runs 14 residues. The CDR3 sequence: CASSPPGLYYEQYF. CDR3 sequence (DNA): TGTGCCAGCAGCCCTCCGGGACTTTACTACGAGCAGTACTTC.

Points on this clone: The sample holds other DNA sequences that translate to the same CDR3. The V and J genes are TRBV9 and TRBJ1-1; D not certain. The CDR3 extends over 13 amino acids. Germline V gives CDR1 SGDLS, CDR2 YYNGEE. The V gene lost 0 bases and the J gene lost 1 base, with 4 bases spanning the gap. The DNA of the CDR3 is TGTGCCAGCAGCGTAGGACCGAACACTGAAGCTTTCTTT. This gives the protein CASSVGPNTEAFF.

CDR3: CASSSAPKEKLFF. The CDR3 nucleotides are TGTGCCAGCAGCTCCGCCCCAAAAGAAAAACTGTTTTTT. The chain carries TRBV7-2 and TRBJ1-4; D remains unclear. The CDR3 has 13 residues. The V end lost 4 bases, the J end lost 8 bases, and 11 bases lay between the germline ends. Germline CDR1 is SGHTA and CDR2 is FQGNSA. The whole variable domain, remainder taken from reference TRBV7-2 and TRBJ1-4, is GAGVSQSPSNKVTEKGKDVELRCDPISGHTALYWYRQSLGQGLEFLIYFQGNSAPDKSGLPSDRFSAERTGGSVSTLTIQRTQQEDSAVYLCASSSAPKEKLFFGSGTQLSVL.

This clone was seen only a few times. V is TRBV29-1 and J is TRBJ2-7; D is unresolved. The CDR3 runs 12 residues. Germline CDR1 and CDR2: SQVTM and ANQGSEA. Deletions cut 4 bases from V and 0 bases from J, with 7 bases between. CDR3 amino acids: CSVVLLSYEQYF. In DNA, the CDR3 is TGCAGCGTTGTTCTCCTCTCCTACGAGCAGTACTTC.

The chain combines TRBV11-2 with TRBJ2-1; no clear D. The CDR3 loop spans 13 amino acids. V was shortened by 0 bases and J by 10 bases, with 10 bases between the two germline ends. CDR1 is SGHAT, CDR2 FQNNGV, per germline. The DNA of the CDR3 is TGTGCCAGCAGCTTAGATCGTCGTGGGGAGCAGTTCTTC. Translation gives CASSLDRRGEQFF.

DNA for the CDR3: TGTGCCAGCAGCTTACGGGACAGGGACGGGATGAACACTGAAGCTTTCTTT. It is translated as CASSLRDRDGMNTEAFF. V usage is TRBV7-2 and J usage is TRBJ1-1; 9 bases align to TRBD1. The CDR3 totals 17 residues. V shed 2 bases and J 0 bases; nucleotides not matched to a gene: 7. Germline loops: CDR1 SGHTA, CDR2 FQGNSA. Filled out from reference TRBV7-2 and TRBJ1-1, the complete variable domain reads GAGVSQSPSNKVTEKGKDVELRCDPISGHTALYWYRQSLGQGLEFLIYFQGNSAPDKSGLPSDRFSAERTGGSVSTLTIQRTQQEDSAVYLCASSLRDRDGMNTEAFFGQGTRLTVV.

Turning to this clone: Other DNA sequences of this sample code for an identical CDR3. DNA for the CDR3: TGTGCCAGCTCACCAGGGATTCAAGAGACCCAGTACTTC. Its protein is CASSPGIQETQYF. J is TRBJ2-5 and V is TRBV18; D gene unclear. This CDR3 is 13 amino acids long. Germline V CDR1 and CDR2: KGHSH, LQKENI. The V and J ends lost 2 bases and 2 bases respectively, with 6 bases between them.

The gene calls are TRBV7-2 and TRBJ1-2; the D gene is possibly TRBD1 (5 bases). V gave up 1 base and J gave up 2 bases, with 8 bases separating them. The CDR3 covers 14 residues. Germline V CDR1 and CDR2: SGHTA, FQGNSA. Here the CDR3 reads CASSLDDRNYGYTF. DNA for the CDR3: TGTGCCAGCAGCTTAGATGACAGAAACTATGGCTACACCTTC.

J is TRBJ2-5 and V is TRBV2; tentative D call: TRBD1 (6 bases). V dropped 6 bases and J dropped 5 bases, with 22 bases sitting between them. The germline V gene encodes CDR1 SNHLY and CDR2 FYNNEI. CDR3 size: 16 residues. The CDR3 is CASSEHGTHGRETQYF. In DNA form, the CDR3 reads TGTGCCAGCAGCGAACACGGGACACACGGTCGGGAGACCCAGTACTTC.

The genes are TRBV19 and TRBJ1-5, with D perhaps matching TRBD1 (5 bases). The CDR3 extends over 18 amino acids. Germline lookup yields CDR1 LNHDA and CDR2 SQIVND (reference sequence). V dropped 0 bases and J dropped 1 base, with 16 bases sitting between them. The CDR3 loop reads CASSIDRRDWASNQPQHF. CDR3 bases: TGTGCCAGTAGTATAGATCGTAGGGACTGGGCCAGCAATCAGCCCCAGCATTTT.

The J gene is TRBJ2-7, the V gene TRBV5-6; no definite D call. Germline V CDR1 and CDR2: SGHDT, YYEEEE. CDR3 length equals 14 residues. Trimming pared 3 bases from V and 0 bases from J, leaving 10 bases between. This CDR3 is CASSSTSGSYEQYF. In DNA, the CDR3 is TGTGCCAGCAGCTCGACCTCAGGCTCCTACGAGCAGTACTTC.

This clone was found once. The chain carries TRBV10-3 and TRBJ2-5; D is possibly TRBD2 (6 bases). The V end lost 7 bases, the J end lost 0 bases, and 12 bases lay between the germline ends. The CDR3 runs to 14 residues. Per the germline V gene, CDR1 is ENHRY and CDR2 is SYGVKD. This chain's CDR3 is CAIKPSADQETQYF. In DNA, the CDR3 is TGTGCCATCAAACCTAGCGCAGACCAAGAGACCCAGTACTTC.

V usage is TRBV5-6 and J usage is TRBJ1-6; 8 bases match TRBD1. The CDR3 sequence is 15 residues long. CDR1 is SGHDT and CDR2 is YYEEEE in the germline V gene. Trimming at V came to 4 bases and at J to 7 bases, leaving 7 bases not matched to a gene. DNA for the CDR3: TGTGCCAGCAGCGCCAGGGGGCGCGGGAATTCACCCCTCCACTTT. This encodes CASSARGRGNSPLHF.

This clone was observed a single time. The genes are TRBV5-1 and TRBJ2-5; TRBD1 is a possible D gene (5 bases). CDR1 is SGHRS and CDR2 is YFSETQ in the germline V gene. V lost 0 bases and J lost 5, with 14 bases in between. This CDR3 spans 15 amino acids. CDR3 DNA: TGCGCCAGCAGCTTGGTGCAGGGCACTATGGAGACCCAGTACTTC. Translated: CASSLVQGTMETQYF. The variable domain in full, completed from reference TRBV5-1 and TRBJ2-5, reads KAGVTQTPRYLIKTRGQQVTLSCSPISGHRSVSWYQQTPGQGLQFLFEYFSETQRNKGNFPGRFSGRQFSNSRSEMNVSTLELGDSALYLCASSLVQGTMETQYFGPGTRLLVL.

V gene TRBV6-5 combines with J gene TRBJ1-2, with 9 nucleotides matching TRBD1. Germline V gene lookup returns CDR1 MNHEY and CDR2 SVGAGI. The CDR3 sequence is 15 residues long. J lost 4 bases, V lost 6 bases, and 9 bases had no gene match. The CDR3 reads CASRQQGARSYGYTF. The DNA for the CDR3 is TGTGCCAGCAGGCAACAGGGGGCCAGGTCCTATGGCTACACCTTC.

The gene calls are TRBV27 and TRBJ2-7; D uncertain. V was pared by 1 base and J by 3 bases, with 16 bases between. The V gene's germline CDR1 is MNHEY and CDR2 SMNVEV (reference sequence). The CDR3 is 16 amino acids. CDR3 sequence (DNA): TGTGCCAGCAGTTTATGGAGCCGGCGGACCGACTACGAGCAGTACTTC. Amino acids: CASSLWSRRTDYEQYF.

This clone was detected a few times. DNA for the CDR3: TGTGCCAGCAGTATGACAGGGTACCAAGAGACCCAGTACTTC. Protein sequence: CASSMTGYQETQYF. The V gene is TRBV7-9, the J gene TRBJ2-5, with 7 bases matching TRBD1. The length of the CDR3 is 14 residues. V was clipped by 6 bases and J by 0 bases; unmatched bases: 4. Germline V gene sequence: CDR1 SEHNR, CDR2 FQNEAQ (reference sequence).

The chain recombines TRBV29-1 with TRBJ1-2; maybe TRBD1 (6 bases). The germline CDR1 and CDR2 sequences are SQVTM and ANQGSEA. V was pared by 3 bases and J by 2 bases, with 7 bases between. The CDR3 loop spans 12 amino acids. The CDR3 sequence is CSVEDRNYGYTF. The CDR3 nucleotides read TGCAGCGTTGAGGACAGAAACTATGGCTACACCTTC.

The J gene is TRBJ2-7, the V gene TRBV4-1; perhaps TRBD2 as D (6 bases). This CDR3 region has 15 residues. V was shortened by 3 bases and J by 2 bases, with 14 bases between the two germline ends. Per the germline V gene, CDR1 is MGHRA and CDR2 is YSYEKL. CDR3 sequence reads: CASSHPGGGPYEQYF. The CDR3 DNA sequence: TGCGCCAGCAGCCATCCCGGGGGAGGTCCCTACGAGCAGTACTTC.

The V call is TRBV29-1, the J call TRBJ1-3; possible D gene TRBD1, 5 bases. The V end was cut by 6 bases, the J end by 0 bases, with 12 bases between. The length of the CDR3 is 14 residues. CDR1 SQVTM and CDR2 ANQGSEA come from the germline V gene. CDR3 residues: CSVRGTSSGNTIYF. In nucleotides, the CDR3 is TGCAGCGTCCGGGGGACTTCCTCTGGAAACACCATATATTTT.

This clone has only a few counts. The rearrangement joins TRBV29-1 to TRBJ1-1; 8 nucleotides line up with TRBD1. V lost 4 bases and J lost 0; bases outside the gene matches: 7. CDR1 SQVTM and CDR2 ANQGSEA come from the germline V gene. The CDR3 has 15 residues. CDR3 in amino acids: CSVVRTGMMNTEAFF. The CDR3 DNA is TGCAGCGTTGTGAGGACAGGGATGATGAACACTGAAGCTTTCTTT.